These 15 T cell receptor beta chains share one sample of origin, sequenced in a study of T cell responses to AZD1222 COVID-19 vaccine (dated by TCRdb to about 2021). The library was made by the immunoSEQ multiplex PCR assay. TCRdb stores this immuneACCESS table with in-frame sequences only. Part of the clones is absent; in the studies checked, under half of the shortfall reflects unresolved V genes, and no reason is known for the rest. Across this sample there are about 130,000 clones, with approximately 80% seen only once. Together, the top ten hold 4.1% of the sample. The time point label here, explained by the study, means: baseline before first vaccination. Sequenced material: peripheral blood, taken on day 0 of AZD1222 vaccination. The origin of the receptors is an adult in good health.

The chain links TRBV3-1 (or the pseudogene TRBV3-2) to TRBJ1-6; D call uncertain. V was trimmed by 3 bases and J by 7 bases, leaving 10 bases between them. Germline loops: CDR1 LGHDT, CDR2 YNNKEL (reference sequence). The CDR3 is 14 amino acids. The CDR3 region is CASSHLAPNSPLHF. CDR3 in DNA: TGTGCCAGCAGCCACCTGGCCCCAAATTCACCCCTCCACTTT.

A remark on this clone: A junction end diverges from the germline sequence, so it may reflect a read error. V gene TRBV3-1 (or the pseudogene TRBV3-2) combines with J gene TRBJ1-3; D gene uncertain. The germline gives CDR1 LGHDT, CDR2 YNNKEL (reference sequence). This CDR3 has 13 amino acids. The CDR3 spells CAGRHSSGNTIYF. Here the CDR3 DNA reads TGTGCCGGCAGACACAGCTCTGGAAACACCATATATTTT.

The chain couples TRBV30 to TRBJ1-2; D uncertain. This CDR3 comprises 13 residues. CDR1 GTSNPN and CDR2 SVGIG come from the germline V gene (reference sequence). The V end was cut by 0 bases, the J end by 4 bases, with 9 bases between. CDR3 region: CAWSVPPTYGYTF. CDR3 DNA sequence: TGTGCCTGGAGTGTACCGCCGACCTATGGCTACACCTTC. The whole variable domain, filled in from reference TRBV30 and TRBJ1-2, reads SQTIHQWPATLVQPVGSPLSLECTVEGTSNPNLYWYRQAAGRGLQLLFYSVGIGQISSEVPQNLSASRPQDRQFILSSKKLLLSDSGFYLCAWSVPPTYGYTFGSGTRLTVV.

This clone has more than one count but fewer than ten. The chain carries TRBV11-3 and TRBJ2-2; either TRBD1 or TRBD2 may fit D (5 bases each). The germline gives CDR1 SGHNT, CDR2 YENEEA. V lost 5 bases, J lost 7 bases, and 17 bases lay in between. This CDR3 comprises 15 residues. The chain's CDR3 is CASSRNPRGLGELFF. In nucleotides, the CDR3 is TGTGCCAGCAGCCGCAATCCGAGGGGCCTCGGGGAGCTGTTTTTT.

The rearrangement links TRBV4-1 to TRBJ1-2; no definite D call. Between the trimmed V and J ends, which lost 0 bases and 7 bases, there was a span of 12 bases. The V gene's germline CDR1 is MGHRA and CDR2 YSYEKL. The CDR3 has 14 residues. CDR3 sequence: CASSQENFSGGYTF. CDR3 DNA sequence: TGCGCCAGCAGCCAAGAAAATTTCTCGGGTGGCTACACCTTC.

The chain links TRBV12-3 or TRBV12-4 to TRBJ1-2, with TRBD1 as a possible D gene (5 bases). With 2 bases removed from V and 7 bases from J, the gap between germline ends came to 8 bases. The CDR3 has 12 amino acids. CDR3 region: CASSLRGGGYTF. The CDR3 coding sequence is TGTGCCAGCAGTTTACGGGGGGGTGGCTACACCTTC.

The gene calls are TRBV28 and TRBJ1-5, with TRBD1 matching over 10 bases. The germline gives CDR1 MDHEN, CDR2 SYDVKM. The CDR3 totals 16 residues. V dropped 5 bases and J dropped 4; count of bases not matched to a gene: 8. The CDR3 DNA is TGTGCCAGCAGTCCCCGGGACAGGGGACTAAATCAGCCCCAGCATTTT. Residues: CASSPRDRGLNQPQHF.

The CDR3 DNA is TGCGCCAGCAGCCCTGGGACGGCAGGGATGGACTATGGCTACACCTTC. Translated, it gives CASSPGTAGMDYGYTF. This chain connects TRBV5-1 to TRBJ1-2, with D possibly matching TRBD1 (5 bases). The germline V gene encodes CDR1 SGHRS and CDR2 YFSETQ. V lost 4 bases and J lost 3, with 19 bases in between. The CDR3 consists of 16 residues.

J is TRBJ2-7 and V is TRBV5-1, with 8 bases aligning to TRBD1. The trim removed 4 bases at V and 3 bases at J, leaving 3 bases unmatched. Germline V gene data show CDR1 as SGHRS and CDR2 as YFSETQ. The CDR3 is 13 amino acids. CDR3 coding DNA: TGCGCCAGCAGCGGCGACAGGGGCTACGAGCAGTACTTC. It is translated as CASSGDRGYEQYF.

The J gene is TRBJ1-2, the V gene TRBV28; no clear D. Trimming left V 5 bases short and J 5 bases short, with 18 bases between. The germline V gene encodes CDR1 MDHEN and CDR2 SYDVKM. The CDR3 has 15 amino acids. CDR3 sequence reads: CASSQEGVVPYGYTF. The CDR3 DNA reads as TGTGCCAGCAGTCAGGAGGGCGTAGTCCCTTATGGCTACACCTTC.

In DNA form, the CDR3 reads TGTGCCACCCGAAGCTCCTACGAGCAGTACTTC. Protein sequence: CATRSSYEQYF. The V call is TRBV28, the J call TRBJ2-7; D uncertain. CDR3 length: 11 amino acids. CDR1 and CDR2 from the germline V gene are MDHEN and SYDVKM. Trimming took 10 bases from V and 0 from J, leaving 7 bases between them.

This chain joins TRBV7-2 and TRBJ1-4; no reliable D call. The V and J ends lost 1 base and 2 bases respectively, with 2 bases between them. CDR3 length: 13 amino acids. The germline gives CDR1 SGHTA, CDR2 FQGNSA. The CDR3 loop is CASSLVTNEKLFF. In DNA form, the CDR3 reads TGTGCCAGCAGCTTAGTGACTAATGAAAAACTGTTTTTT.

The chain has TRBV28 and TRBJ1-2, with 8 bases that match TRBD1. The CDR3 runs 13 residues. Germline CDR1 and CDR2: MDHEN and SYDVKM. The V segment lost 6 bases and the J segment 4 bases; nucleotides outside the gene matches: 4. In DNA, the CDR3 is TGTGCCAGCAGACTCACAGGGGGCTATGGCTACACCTTC. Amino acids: CASRLTGGYGYTF.

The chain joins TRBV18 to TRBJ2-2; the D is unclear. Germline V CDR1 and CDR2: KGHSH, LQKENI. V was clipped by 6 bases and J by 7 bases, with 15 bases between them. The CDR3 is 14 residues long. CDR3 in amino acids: CASSPLREGGELFF. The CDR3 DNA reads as TGTGCCAGCTCGCCCCTTAGAGAAGGCGGGGAGCTGTTTTTT. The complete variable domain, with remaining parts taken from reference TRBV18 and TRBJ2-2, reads NAGVMQNPRHLVRRRGQEARLRCSPMKGHSHVYWYRQLPEEGLKFMVYLQKENIIDESGMPKERFSAEFPKEGPSILRIQQVVRGDSAAYFCASSPLREGGELFFGEGSRLTVL.

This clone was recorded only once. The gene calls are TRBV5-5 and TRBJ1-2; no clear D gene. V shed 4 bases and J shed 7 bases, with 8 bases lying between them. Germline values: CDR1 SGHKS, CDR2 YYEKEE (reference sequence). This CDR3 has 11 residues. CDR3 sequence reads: CASSQLGGYTF. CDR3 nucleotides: TGTGCCAGCAGCCAGTTGGGTGGCTACACCTTC.